This TCR beta chain was recovered during a study of control samples from healthy donors and cancer patients. Data came from immunoSEQ multiplex PCR; TCRdb stores just in-frame clones and leaves some out. The sample has 120,000 or so clones, 75% to 95% seen once; the top ten hold roughly 8.7%. The CDR3 loop spans 15 amino acids. Trimming took 6 bases from V and 3 from J, leaving 15 bases between them. Germline CDR1 is LNHDA and CDR2 is SQIVND (reference sequence). The source of this sequence is a man aged 18 to 29 in good health. This chain uses TRBV19 with TRBJ2-1; D could derive from TRBD1 or TRBD2 (5 bases each). Sample: blood. The CDR3 bases are TGTGCCAGTAGATACCGGGACGTATACTACAATGAGCAGTTCTTC. Protein: CASRYRDVYYNEQFF.